This TCR beta chain was recovered during a study of tumor-infiltrating lymphocytes in primary liver carcinoma. Turning to the study itself: Stage T1-T3 N0M0 tumors spanned roughly 4.2 to 11 cm. Study-wide results and limits: Lesser overlap characterized tumor-adjacent and tumor-blood pairs relative to tumor region pairs. Tumor samples exhibited a significantly greater top-250-clone fraction than blood samples (p = 0.039).

Comments on this clonotype: No antigen is known for it. A read error is likely, as this CDR3 ends without the conserved phenylalanine or tryptophan.

Trimming stripped 3 bases from V and 9 bases from J, with 18 bases between. CDR3 length: 14 residues. Making TCR beta cDNA involved around 540 ng total RNA and a constant-region primer. Nested multiplex PCR, run for three rounds with slightly modified ARM-PCR, yielded TCR beta libraries. The first two PCR rounds used TRBV1-TRBV30 forward primers with a C-beta reverse primer, 10 to 11 cycles each. TCRdb itself ran the multiplex PCR reads through MiXCR, one entry per CDR3 protein. The sample yields about 44,000 distinct CDR3 sequences, more than 60% seen once. From unsorted bulk tissue weighing 20-30 mg, DNA and RNA were co-extracted. Donors were untreated and chronically infected with HBV.

The sample comprised tumor-adjacent normal liver tissue. This sequence joins TRBV12-3 or TRBV12-4 and TRBJ2-7, with D possibly matching TRBD2 (5 bases). The clonotype comes from a woman aged 25 to 39 with primary liver carcinoma and hepatitis B virus infection. This CDR3 reads CASSFEGLTMGQYL. The DNA for the CDR3 is TGTGCCAGCAGTTTCGAGGGCCTTACTATGGGGCAGTACTTA.